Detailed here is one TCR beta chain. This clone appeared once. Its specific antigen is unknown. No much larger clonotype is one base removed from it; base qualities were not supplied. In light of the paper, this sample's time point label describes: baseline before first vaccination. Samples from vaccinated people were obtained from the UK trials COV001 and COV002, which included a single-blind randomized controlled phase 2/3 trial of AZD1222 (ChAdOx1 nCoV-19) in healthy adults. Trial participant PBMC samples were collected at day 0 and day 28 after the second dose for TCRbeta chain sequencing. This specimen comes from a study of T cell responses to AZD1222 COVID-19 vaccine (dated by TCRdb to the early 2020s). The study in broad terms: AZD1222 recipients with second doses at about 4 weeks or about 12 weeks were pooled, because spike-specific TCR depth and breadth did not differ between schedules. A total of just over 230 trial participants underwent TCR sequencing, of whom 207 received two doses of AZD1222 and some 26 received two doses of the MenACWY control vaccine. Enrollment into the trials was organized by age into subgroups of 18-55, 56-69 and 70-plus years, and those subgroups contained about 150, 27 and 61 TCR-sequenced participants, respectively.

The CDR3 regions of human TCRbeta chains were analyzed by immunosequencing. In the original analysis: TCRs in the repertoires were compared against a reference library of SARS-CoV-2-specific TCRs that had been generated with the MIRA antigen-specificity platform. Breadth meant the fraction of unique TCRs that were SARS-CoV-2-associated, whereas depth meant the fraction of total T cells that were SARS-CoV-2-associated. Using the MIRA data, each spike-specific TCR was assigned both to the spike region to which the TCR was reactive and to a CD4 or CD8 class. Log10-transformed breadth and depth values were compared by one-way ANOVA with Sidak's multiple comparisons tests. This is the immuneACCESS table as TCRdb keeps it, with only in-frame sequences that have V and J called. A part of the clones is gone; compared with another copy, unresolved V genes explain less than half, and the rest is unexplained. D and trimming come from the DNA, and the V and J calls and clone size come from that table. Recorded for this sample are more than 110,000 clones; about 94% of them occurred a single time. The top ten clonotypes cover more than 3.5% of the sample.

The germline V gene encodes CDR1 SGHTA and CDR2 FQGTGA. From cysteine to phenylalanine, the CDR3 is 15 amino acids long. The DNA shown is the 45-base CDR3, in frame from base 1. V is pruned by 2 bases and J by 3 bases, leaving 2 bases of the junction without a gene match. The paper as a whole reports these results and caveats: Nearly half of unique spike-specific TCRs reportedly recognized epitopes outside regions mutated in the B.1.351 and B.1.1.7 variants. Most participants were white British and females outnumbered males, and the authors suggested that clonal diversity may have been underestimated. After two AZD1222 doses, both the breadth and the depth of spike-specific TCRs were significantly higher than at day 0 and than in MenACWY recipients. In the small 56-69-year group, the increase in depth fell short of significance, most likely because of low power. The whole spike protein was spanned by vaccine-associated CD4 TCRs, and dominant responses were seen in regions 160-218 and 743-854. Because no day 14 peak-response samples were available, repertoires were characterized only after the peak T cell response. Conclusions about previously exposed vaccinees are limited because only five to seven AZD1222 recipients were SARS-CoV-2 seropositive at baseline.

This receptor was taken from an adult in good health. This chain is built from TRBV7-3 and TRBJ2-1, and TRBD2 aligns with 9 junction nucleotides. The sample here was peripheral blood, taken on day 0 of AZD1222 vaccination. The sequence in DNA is TGTGCCAGCAGCTTAGCGGGAGGGGTCTACAATGAGCAGTTCTTC. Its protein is CASSLAGGVYNEQFF.